This passage covers 13 T cell receptor beta chains from one sample sequenced in a study of STAT5B mutations in CD4+ large granular lymphocyte leukemia. Method: immunoSEQ multiplex PCR; TCRdb's copy keeps in-frame clones and lacks some. The table lists 30,000 to 35,000 clones, 85% of them singletons. Specimen: CD4+ T cells from blood buffy coats. The source is a human donor in good health.

The CDR3 is CASSEAGVGANVLTF. The CDR3 coding sequence is TGTGCCAGCAGTGAAGCGGGGGTTGGGGCCAACGTCCTGACTTTC. The rearrangement joins TRBV2 to TRBJ2-6, with D perhaps given as TRBD1 or TRBD2 (5 bases each). CDR3 length: 15 amino acids. The germline CDR1 and CDR2 sequences are SNHLY and FYNNEI. Trimming left V 0 bases short and J 3 bases short, with 6 bases between.

This clone was observed a single time. The V gene is TRBV27, the J gene TRBJ2-2; D is undetermined. Trimming removed 3 bases from V and 7 bases from J, with 6 bases in between. The CDR3 has 12 residues. From germline, CDR1 is MNHEY and CDR2 SMNVEV (reference sequence). Here the CDR3 reads CASSLNGGELFF. CDR3 nucleotide sequence: TGTGCCAGCAGTTTGAATGGCGGGGAGCTGTTTTTT.

The rearrangement joins TRBV2 to TRBJ2-2; D possibly uses TRBD1 or TRBD2 (5 bases each). The CDR3 length is 13 residues. The V end lost 3 bases, the J end lost 10 bases, and 12 bases lay between the germline ends. Germline V gene lookup returns CDR1 SNHLY and CDR2 FYNNEI. The CDR3 spells CASSDQGVLELFF. CDR3 coding DNA: TGTGCCAGCAGTGATCAGGGAGTTTTGGAGCTGTTTTTT.

This chain connects TRBV27 to TRBJ2-1; D not resolved. The CDR3 covers 12 residues. V was pared by 3 bases and J by 8 bases, with 8 bases between. CDR1 is MNHEY, CDR2 SMNVEV, per germline (reference sequence). The CDR3 loop reads CASSLSGYEQFF. CDR3 in DNA: TGTGCCAGCAGTTTGTCGGGTTATGAGCAGTTCTTC.

The J gene is TRBJ1-5, the V gene TRBV28; TRBD1 is a possible D gene (5 bases). The CDR3 is made up of 16 amino acids. CDR1 MDHEN and CDR2 SYDVKM come from the germline V gene. V was trimmed by 5 bases and J by 5 bases, leaving 19 bases between them. CDR3 sequence reads: CASSQSPRGGHQPQHF. CDR3 sequence (DNA): TGTGCCAGCAGTCAATCGCCCCGGGGGGGTCATCAGCCCCAGCATTTT.

This rearrangement joins TRBV4-2 to TRBJ2-7; the match to TRBD2 covers 7 bases. There are 13 residues in the CDR3. Germline V gene lookup returns CDR1 LGHNA and CDR2 YNFKEQ. With V trimmed by 3 bases and J by 7 bases, 6 bases remained unmatched. CDR3 sequence: CASSQGRGWEQYF. The CDR3 DNA follows: TGTGCCAGCAGCCAGGGGAGGGGTTGGGAGCAGTACTTC.

The chain carries TRBV12-2 and TRBJ2-5; the table gives TRBD1 as D, unverified against the DNA. TRBV12-2 is tagged as a pseudogene. The length of the CDR3 is 14 residues. CDR3 amino acids: CASRLAGQEETQYF. For the CDR3, the DNA is TGTGCAAGTCGCTTAGCGGGGCAAGAAGAGACCCAGTACTTC.

This clone was seen only once. The rearrangement joins TRBV6-6 to TRBJ1-1, with a possible D match to TRBD1 (6 bases). V dropped 5 bases and J dropped 0 bases, with 16 bases sitting between them. The CDR3 has 16 amino acids. Germline CDR1 reads MNHNY; CDR2 reads SVGAGI (reference sequence). The DNA of the CDR3 is TGTGCCAGCAGTCGGCCGACCGGGACATTGAACACTGAAGCTTTCTTT. Translation gives CASSRPTGTLNTEAFF.

The genes are TRBV19 and TRBJ2-1; 13 nucleotides line up with TRBD2. This CDR3 spans 18 amino acids. Germline assignment: CDR1 LNHDA and CDR2 SQIVND (reference sequence). V shed 8 bases and J 4 bases; nucleotides not matched to a gene: 14. CDR3 sequence: CASCRGTSGVPGYNEQFF. The CDR3 DNA reads as TGTGCCAGTTGCAGGGGGACTAGCGGGGTTCCGGGGTACAATGAGCAGTTCTTC.

The chain uses TRBV7-8 and TRBJ2-5; perhaps TRBD1 as D (7 bases). CDR3 length equals 14 residues. Germline V gene data show CDR1 as SGHVS and CDR2 as FQNEAQ. V was cut by 5 bases and J by 5 bases, with 15 bases left in between. This chain's CDR3 is CASSAGQPPETQYF. CDR3 coding DNA: TGTGCCAGCAGCGCGGGACAGCCGCCCGAGACCCAGTACTTC.

The chain joins TRBV5-1 to TRBJ2-1, with TRBD2 identical over 10 bases. V was pared by 0 bases and J by 8 bases, with 5 bases of the junction left unmatched. Germline CDR1 is SGHRS and CDR2 is YFSETQ. The CDR3 extends over 15 amino acids. The CDR3 sequence is CASSLASGSIDEQFF. In DNA, the CDR3 is TGCGCCAGCAGCTTGGCTAGCGGGAGTATCGATGAGCAGTTCTTC.

This chain joins TRBV30 and TRBJ2-7; D call uncertain. V dropped 1 base and J dropped 0 bases, with 10 bases sitting between them. In germline, CDR1 is GTSNPN, CDR2 SVGIG (reference sequence). The CDR3 runs 14 residues. In DNA form, the CDR3 reads TGTGCCTGGAGTGGGAGTCTGGGCTCCTACGAGCAGTACTTC. Protein sequence: CAWSGSLGSYEQYF.

The chain recombines TRBV6-1 with TRBJ2-7; TRBD2 aligns across 8 bases. Losses at the gene ends were 3 bases for V and 6 bases for J; bases not matched to a gene: 7. This CDR3 region has 14 residues. Per the germline V gene, CDR1 is MNHNS and CDR2 is SASEGT. The CDR3 nucleotides are TGTGCCAGCAGTGACCCAGCGGGAGCTTTCGAGCAGTACTTC. This encodes CASSDPAGAFEQYF.